The subject of this entry is one T cell receptor beta chain. V was trimmed by 3 bases and J by 0 bases, leaving 11 bases between them. The germline V gene has CDR1 MDHEN and CDR2 SYDVKM. The CDR3 sequence is 15 residues long. This entry belongs to a study of shared T cell receptors in the human thymus. Repertoires were generated with immunoSEQ multiplex PCR, while TCRdb's copy carries only in-frame clones and drops some. This table has roughly 500,000 clones, about 84% appearing once. The same sample was also used in a study of human thymus T cells.

The receptor was derived from a boy younger than two with a congenital heart defect. The specimen was thymocytes. The V call is TRBV28, the J call TRBJ1-1; D may be TRBD1 (6 bases). The CDR3 DNA reads as TGTGCCAGCAGTTTCCCACAGGGAATGAACACTGAAGCTTTCTTT. Protein: CASSFPQGMNTEAFF.